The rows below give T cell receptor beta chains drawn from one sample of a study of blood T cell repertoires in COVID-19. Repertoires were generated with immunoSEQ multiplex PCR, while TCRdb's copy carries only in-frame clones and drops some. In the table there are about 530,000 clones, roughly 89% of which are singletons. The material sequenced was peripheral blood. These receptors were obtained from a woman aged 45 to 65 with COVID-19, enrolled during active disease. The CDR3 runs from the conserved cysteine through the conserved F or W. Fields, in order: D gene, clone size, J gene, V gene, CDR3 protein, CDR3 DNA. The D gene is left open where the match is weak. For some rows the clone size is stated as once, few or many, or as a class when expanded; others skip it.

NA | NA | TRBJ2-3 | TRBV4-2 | CASSQDTFGAGAEDTQYF | TGTGCCAGCAGCCAAGATACGTTTGGTGCGGGGGCGGAAGATACGCAGTATTTT
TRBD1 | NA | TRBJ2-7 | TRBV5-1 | CASSSGQGNEQYF | TGCGCCAGCAGCTCAGGACAGGGGAACGAGCAGTACTTC
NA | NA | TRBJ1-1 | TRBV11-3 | CASTGLNTEAFF | TGTGCCAGTACAGGGCTGAACACTGAAGCTTTCTTT
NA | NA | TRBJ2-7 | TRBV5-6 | CASSAQASYEQYF | TGTGCCAGCAGCGCCCAGGCCTCCTACGAGCAGTACTTC
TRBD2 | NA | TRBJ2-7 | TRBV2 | CASSTQGLAIEQYF | TGTGCCAGCAGTACACAGGGACTAGCGATCGAGCAGTACTTC
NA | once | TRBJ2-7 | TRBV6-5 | CASNLPGGFSYEQYF | TGTGCCAGCAACCTACCCGGAGGCTTCTCCTACGAGCAGTACTTC
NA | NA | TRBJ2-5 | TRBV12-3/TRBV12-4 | CASSLSGVETQYF | TGTGCCAGCAGTTTATCCGGGGTAGAGACCCAGTACTTC
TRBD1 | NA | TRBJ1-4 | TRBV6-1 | CASSEDRGRTGKLFF | TGTGCCAGCAGTGAAGACAGGGGCCGAACGGGGAAACTGTTTTTT
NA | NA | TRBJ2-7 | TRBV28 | CASSLGPIYEQYF | TGTGCCAGCAGTTTAGGCCCCATATACGAGCAGTACTTC
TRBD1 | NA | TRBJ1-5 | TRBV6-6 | CASSPSGTGIYSNQPQHF | TGTGCCAGCAGTCCCTCCGGGACAGGGATTTATAGCAATCAGCCCCAGCATTTT
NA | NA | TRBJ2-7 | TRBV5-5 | CASSSSRGGHEQYF | TGTGCCAGCAGCTCGAGCAGGGGAGGGCACGAGCAGTACTTC
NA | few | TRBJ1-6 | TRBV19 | CASSPLAGANNSPLHF | TGTGCCAGTAGTCCCCTGGCGGGGGCAAATAATTCACCCCTCCACTTT
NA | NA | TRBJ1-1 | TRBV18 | CASSPPNGQGEAFF | TGTGCCAGCTCACCCCCCAACGGGCAGGGGGAAGCTTTCTTT
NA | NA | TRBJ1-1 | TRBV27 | CASSLRGQYTEAFF | TGTGCCAGCAGTTTAAGAGGACAATACACTGAAGCTTTCTTT
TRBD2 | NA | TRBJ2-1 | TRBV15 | CATSTERGGLEQFF | TGTGCCACCAGCACCGAGCGGGGGGGCCTTGAGCAGTTCTTC
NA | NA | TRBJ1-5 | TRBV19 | CASSSHSKGNQPQHF | TGTGCCAGTAGCTCCCACTCAAAAGGCAATCAGCCCCAGCATTTT
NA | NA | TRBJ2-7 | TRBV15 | CATSRERGERLYF | TGTGCCACCAGCAGAGAACGAGGTGAGAGGCTGTACTTC
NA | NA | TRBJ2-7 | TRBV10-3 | CAIADRKEQYF | TGTGCCATCGCAGACAGGAAGGAGCAGTACTTC
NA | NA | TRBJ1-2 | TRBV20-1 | CSATANYGYTF | TGCAGTGCGACAGCTAACTATGGCTACACCTTC
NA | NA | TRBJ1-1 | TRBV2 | CASRAGANTEAFF | TGTGCCAGCAGAGCGGGGGCGAACACTGAAGCTTTCTTT
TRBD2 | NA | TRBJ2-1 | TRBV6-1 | CASSEAIGGGADEQFF | TGTGCCAGCAGTGAAGCGATAGGCGGGGGGGCCGATGAGCAGTTCTTC
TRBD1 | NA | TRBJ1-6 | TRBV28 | CASSWAGGASPLHF | TGTGCCAGCAGTTGGGCAGGGGGAGCTTCACCCCTCCACTTT
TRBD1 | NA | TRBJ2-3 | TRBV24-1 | CATSDPRDRGQFGDTQYF | TGTGCCACCAGTGATCCCCGGGACAGGGGGCAGTTCGGAGATACGCAGTATTTT
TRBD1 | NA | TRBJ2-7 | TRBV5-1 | CASSFSGLGGASYPSEQYF | TGCGCCAGCAGCTTCAGCGGTTTAGGGGGCGCCTCTTACCCCTCCGAGCAGTACTTC
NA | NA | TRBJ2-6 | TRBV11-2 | CASSPVRGANVLTF | TGTGCCAGCAGCCCTGTGCGAGGGGCCAACGTCCTGACTTTC
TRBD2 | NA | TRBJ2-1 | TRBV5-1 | CASSFTSGGASSYNEQFF | TGCGCCAGCAGCTTTACTAGCGGGGGGGCCAGCTCCTACAATGAGCAGTTCTTC
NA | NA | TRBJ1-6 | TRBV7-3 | CASSQGRGMGSPLHF | TGTGCCAGCAGCCAAGGGAGGGGGATGGGGTCACCCCTCCACTTT
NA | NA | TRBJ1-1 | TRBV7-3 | CASSPGEGDTEAFF | TGTGCCAGCAGCCCTGGGGAGGGGGACACTGAAGCTTTCTTT
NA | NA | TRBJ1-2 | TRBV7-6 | CASSLTGTLNYGYTF | TGTGCCAGCAGCTTAACCGGGACACTCAACTATGGCTACACCTTC
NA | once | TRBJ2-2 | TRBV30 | CAWSTPAGSGELFF | TGTGCCTGGAGTACCCCTGCGGGGTCCGGGGAGCTGTTTTTT
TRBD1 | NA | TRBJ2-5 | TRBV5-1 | CASSLMPARQGQETQYF | TGCGCCAGCAGCTTAATGCCAGCAAGACAGGGCCAAGAGACCCAGTACTTC
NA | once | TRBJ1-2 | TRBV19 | CASSMGRQDYGYTF | TGTGCCAGTAGTATGGGTCGACAGGACTATGGCTACACCTTC
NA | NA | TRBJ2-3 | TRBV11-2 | CASRDISLGAGKDTQYF | TGTGCCAGCAGAGACATTTCCTTGGGGGCCGGTAAAGATACGCAGTATTTT
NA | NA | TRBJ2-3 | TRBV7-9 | CASSLGTIITDTQYF | TGTGCCAGCAGCTTAGGAACTATAATCACAGATACGCAGTATTTT
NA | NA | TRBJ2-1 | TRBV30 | CAWETDGEQFF | TGTGCCTGGGAGACAGATGGTGAGCAGTTCTTC
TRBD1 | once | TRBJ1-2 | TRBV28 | CASSLGTGYYTF | TGTGCCAGCAGTCTCGGGACAGGATACTACACCTTC
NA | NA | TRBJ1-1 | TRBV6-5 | CASTNGVKAFF | TGTGCCAGCACTAATGGAGTGAAAGCTTTCTTT
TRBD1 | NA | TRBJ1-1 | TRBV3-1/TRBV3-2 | CASSSRDRGGTEAFF | TGTGCCAGCAGCTCCCGGGACAGGGGGGGAACTGAAGCTTTCTTT
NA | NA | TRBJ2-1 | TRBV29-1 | CSVEDRERTEQFF | TGCAGCGTTGAAGATCGGGAGAGGACGGAGCAGTTCTTC
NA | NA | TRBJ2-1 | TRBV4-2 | CASSPLNRADEQFF | TGTGCCAGCAGCCCTTTGAACAGGGCCGATGAGCAGTTCTTC
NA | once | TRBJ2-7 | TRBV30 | CAWSVTVYEQYF | TGTGCCTGGAGTGTCACTGTCTACGAGCAGTACTTC
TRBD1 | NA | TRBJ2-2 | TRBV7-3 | CASSLAGQGMGGELFF | TGTGCCAGCAGCTTAGCGGGACAGGGGATGGGCGGGGAGCTGTTTTTT
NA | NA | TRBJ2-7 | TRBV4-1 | CASSQVSGGDSYEQYF | TGCGCCAGCAGCCAAGTAAGCGGCGGAGATTCCTACGAGCAGTACTTC
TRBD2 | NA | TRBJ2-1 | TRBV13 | CASSVGTRVSNEQFF | TGTGCCAGCAGCGTCGGGACTAGGGTCTCCAATGAGCAGTTCTTC
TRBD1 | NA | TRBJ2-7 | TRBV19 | CASGPQGLDGKYF | TGTGCCAGTGGCCCACAGGGGTTGGACGGAAAGTACTTC
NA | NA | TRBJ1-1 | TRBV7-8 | CASSTRQVSMNTEAFF | TGTGCCAGCAGCACCCGACAGGTATCAATGAACACTGAAGCTTTCTTT
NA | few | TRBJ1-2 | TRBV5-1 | CASRKAGYGYTF | TGCGCCAGCAGGAAGGCAGGGTATGGCTACACCTTC
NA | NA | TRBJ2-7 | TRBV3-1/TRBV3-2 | CASSQDRQYEQYF | TGTGCCAGCAGCCAAGATAGACAGTACGAGCAGTACTTC
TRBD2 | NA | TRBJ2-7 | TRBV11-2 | CASSLEAGATYEQYF | TGTGCCAGCAGCTTAGAAGCGGGGGCTACCTACGAGCAGTACTTC
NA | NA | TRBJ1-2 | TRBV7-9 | CASSPGRWDGYTF | TGTGCCAGCAGCCCAGGGAGGTGGGATGGCTACACCTTC
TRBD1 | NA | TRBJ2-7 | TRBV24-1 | CATSEGQGTYEQYF | TGTGCCACCAGTGAGGGACAGGGAACCTACGAGCAGTACTTC
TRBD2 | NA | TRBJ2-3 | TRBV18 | CASSPRLAGGRSTDTQYF | TGTGCCAGCTCACCAAGACTAGCGGGGGGTCGGAGCACAGATACGCAGTATTTT